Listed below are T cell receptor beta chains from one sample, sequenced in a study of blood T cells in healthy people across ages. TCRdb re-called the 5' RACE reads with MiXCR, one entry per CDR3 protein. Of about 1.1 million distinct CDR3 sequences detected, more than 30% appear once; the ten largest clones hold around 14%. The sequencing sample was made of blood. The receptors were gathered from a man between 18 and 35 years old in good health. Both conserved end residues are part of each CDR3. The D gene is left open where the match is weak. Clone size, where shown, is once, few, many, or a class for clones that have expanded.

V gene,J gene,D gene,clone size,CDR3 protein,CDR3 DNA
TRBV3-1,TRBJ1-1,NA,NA,CASSQGLLGAFF,TGTGCCAGCAGCCAGGGGTTACTGGGAGCTTTCTTT
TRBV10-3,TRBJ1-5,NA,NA,CAISEGRNQPQHF,TGTGCCATCAGTGAGGGAAGGAATCAGCCCCAGCATTTT
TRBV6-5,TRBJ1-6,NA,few,CASSQNNNNSPLHF,TGTGCCAGCAGTCAGAACAACAACAATTCACCCCTCCACTTT
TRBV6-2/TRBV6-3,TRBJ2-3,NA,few,CASSYSRTKRTDTQYF,TGTGCCAGCAGTTACTCTCGGACAAAACGCACAGATACGCAGTATTTT
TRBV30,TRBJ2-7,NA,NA,CAWTLGSGLGEQYF,TGTGCCTGGACTCTGGGGAGTGGTTTAGGCGAGCAGTACTTC
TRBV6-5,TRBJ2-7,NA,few,CASSHRDRYSGEQYF,TGTGCCAGCAGTCACCGGGACCGTTACTCGGGAGAGCAGTACTTC
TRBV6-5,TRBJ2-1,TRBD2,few,CASSYSSGGAPGNEQFF,TGTGCCAGCAGTTACTCTAGCGGGGGGGCCCCGGGGAATGAGCAGTTCTTC
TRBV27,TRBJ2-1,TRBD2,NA,CASSFPSGGTLPYNEQFF,TGTGCCAGCAGTTTTCCTAGCGGGGGGACCCTCCCCTACAATGAGCAGTTCTTC
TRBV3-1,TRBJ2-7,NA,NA,CASSHSGAGNEQYF,TGTGCCAGCAGCCACTCGGGGGCAGGGAACGAGCAGTACTTC
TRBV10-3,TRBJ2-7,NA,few,CAISKPGDNEQYF,TGTGCCATCAGCAAACCAGGGGACAATGAGCAGTACTTC
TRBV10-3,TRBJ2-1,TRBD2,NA,CAISDPARGVHEQFF,TGTGCCATCAGTGACCCCGCGCGGGGGGTCCATGAGCAGTTCTTC
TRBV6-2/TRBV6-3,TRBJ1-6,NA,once,CASSYSGGNNSPLHF,TGTGCCAGCAGTTACTCTGGCGGAAATAATTCACCCCTCCACTTT
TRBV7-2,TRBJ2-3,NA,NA,CASSFSGSSDTQYF,TGTGCCAGCAGCTTTTCAGGCTCCTCAGATACGCAGTATTTT
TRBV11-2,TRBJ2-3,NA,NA,CASSRHRDTQYF,TGTGCCAGCAGCCGCCATCGGGATACGCAGTATTTT
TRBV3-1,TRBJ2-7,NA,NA,CASSQTDPYEQYF,TGTGCCAGCAGCCAGACGGACCCCTACGAGCAGTACTTC
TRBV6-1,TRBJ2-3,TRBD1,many,CASSEWAGGVDTQYF,TGTGCCAGCAGTGAATGGGCAGGGGGTGTAGATACGCAGTATTTT
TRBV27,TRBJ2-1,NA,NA,CASSFAGRSHNEQFF,TGTGCCAGCAGTTTTGCAGGGCGCTCCCACAATGAGCAGTTCTTC
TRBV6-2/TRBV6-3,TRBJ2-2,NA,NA,CASSYLLRGELFF,TGTGCCAGCAGTTACTTGCTGAGAGGGGAGCTGTTTTTT
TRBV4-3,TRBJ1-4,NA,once,CASSQDSGTAPTFNEKLFF,TGCGCCAGCAGCCAAGATTCAGGGACCGCTCCAACTTTTAATGAAAAACTGTTTTTT
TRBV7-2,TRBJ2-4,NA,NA,CASSPTSFAAKNIQYF,TGTGCCAGCAGCCCAACTAGCTTTGCGGCCAAAAACATTCAGTACTTC
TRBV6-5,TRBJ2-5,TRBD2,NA,CASGLGLKTQYF,TGTGCCAGCGGACTAGGATTAAAGACCCAGTACTTC
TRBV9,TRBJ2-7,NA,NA,CASSVQGVPYEQYF,TGTGCCAGCAGCGTACAGGGTGTCCCTTACGAGCAGTACTTC
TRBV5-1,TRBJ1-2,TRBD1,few,CASSLAGTGILFDGYTF,TGCGCCAGCAGCTTGGCCGGGACAGGGATCTTGTTCGATGGCTACACCTTC
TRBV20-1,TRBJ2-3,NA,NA,CSARGGDTRYF,TGCAGTGCTAGAGGAGGGGATACGCGGTATTTT
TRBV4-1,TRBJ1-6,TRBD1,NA,CASSQLPGQGENSPLHF,TGCGCCAGCAGCCAATTGCCTGGACAGGGAGAAAATTCACCCCTCCACTTT
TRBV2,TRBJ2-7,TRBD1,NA,CASKGAVYEQYF,TGTGCCAGCAAGGGGGCGGTTTACGAGCAGTACTTC
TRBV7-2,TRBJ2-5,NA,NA,CASSLAGRQAYF,TGTGCCAGCAGCTTAGCGGGGAGACAAGCGTACTTC
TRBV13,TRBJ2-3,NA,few,CASSFNPAGASTDTQYF,TGTGCCAGCAGCTTCAATCCCGCAGGGGCTAGCACAGATACGCAGTATTTT
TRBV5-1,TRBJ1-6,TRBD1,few,CASSLEAGGNSPLHF,TGCGCCAGCAGCTTGGAGGCAGGGGGTAATTCACCCCTCCACTTT
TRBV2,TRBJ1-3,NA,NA,CASSTVVGILAGNTIYF,TGTGCCAGCAGTACCGTGGTGGGGATCTTGGCTGGAAACACCATATATTTT
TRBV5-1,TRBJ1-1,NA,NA,CASSWDTPGDTEAFF,TGCGCCAGCAGCTGGGACACTCCTGGGGACACTGAAGCTTTCTTT